Following are 6 T cell receptor beta chains from one sample sequenced in a study of control samples from healthy donors and cancer patients (dated by TCRdb to 2019 to 2021). Library method: the immunoSEQ multiplex PCR assay. TCRdb obtained this table from immuneACCESS and retained in-frame rearrangements with V and J assigned. These tables miss some clones; where compared with another copy, unresolved V genes account for less than half of the shortfall, and the remainder is unexplained. The sample table lists 150,000 to 170,000 clones, roughly 94% of them with a count of one. The biggest ten clones account for about 5.6% of the sample. Sequenced: blood. The receptor set was obtained from a man aged 35-49 years in good health.

The rearrangement uses TRBV2 and TRBJ2-1; D tentatively fits TRBD1 or TRBD2 (7 bases each). The CDR3 extends over 14 amino acids. Germline V CDR1 and CDR2: SNHLY, FYNNEI. Trimming removed 6 bases from V and 6 bases from J, with 15 bases in between. CDR3 in DNA: TGTGCCAGCAGATTCGCCAGGGGGGGCAATGAGCAGTTCTTC. The encoded protein is CASRFARGGNEQFF.

The chain carries TRBV28 and TRBJ1-5; D perhaps matches TRBD1 (5 bases). V dropped 4 bases and J dropped 6 bases, with 13 bases sitting between them. The CDR3 is 14 residues long. Germline lookup yields CDR1 MDHEN and CDR2 SYDVKM. The CDR3 is CASSSLRRGQPQHF. The CDR3 coding sequence is TGTGCCAGCAGTTCTCTCAGGAGGGGTCAGCCCCAGCATTTT.

This chain joins TRBV2 and TRBJ1-5; D perhaps matches TRBD1 (6 bases). Germline CDR1 is SNHLY and CDR2 is FYNNEI. Trimming left V 6 bases short and J 4 bases short, with 16 bases between. The CDR3 spans 15 residues. The CDR3 DNA reads as TGTGCCAGCAGGGTTGGGTCAGGGGTTAATCAGCCCCAGCATTTT. Translation: CASRVGSGVNQPQHF. Together with reference TRBV2 and TRBJ1-5, the CDR3 gives the full variable domain: EPEVTQTPSHQVTQMGQEVILRCVPISNHLYFYWYRQILGQKVEFLVSFYNNEISEKSEIFDDQFSVERPDGSNFTLKIRSTKLEDSAMYFCASRVGSGVNQPQHFGDGTRLSIL.

The chain links TRBV14 to TRBJ2-2, with D possibly being TRBD2 (5 bases). V shed 4 bases and J shed 1 base, with 22 bases lying between them. This CDR3 is 19 amino acids long. CDR1 SGHDN and CDR2 FVKESK come from the germline V gene. The CDR3 coding sequence is TGTGCCAGCAGCCCTGACCATCCTAACCTGGCGGGGAACACCGGGGAGCTGTTTTTT. Protein sequence: CASSPDHPNLAGNTGELFF.

This chain links TRBV7-9 with TRBJ2-2; 8 bases map to TRBD1. CDR3 length equals 16 residues. Germline CDR1 reads SEHNR; CDR2 reads FQNEAQ (reference sequence). The V and J ends lost 3 bases and 0 bases, in that order; junction bases with no gene match: 3. For the CDR3, the DNA is TGTGCCAGCAGCTTCAGGGGGCTCGCGAACACCGGGGAGCTGTTTTTT. Protein: CASSFRGLANTGELFF.

The gene calls are TRBV7-9 and TRBJ1-4; a possible D gene is TRBD1 (5 bases). CDR1 and CDR2 (germline): SEHNR, FQNEAQ (reference sequence). Trimming pared 5 bases from V and 6 bases from J, leaving 19 bases between. This CDR3 contains 16 residues. The DNA for the CDR3 is TGTGCCAGCAGCGGGGGGGTCGACAGCGACGATGAAAAACTGTTTTTT. It is translated as CASSGGVDSDDEKLFF.